A selection of T cell receptor beta chains follows, all from one sample in a study of T-cell memory formation after mild COVID-19. TCRdb used MiXCR to reprocess the 5' RACE reads, holding one entry per CDR3 protein. In the table there are 110,000 to 150,000 distinct CDR3 sequences, 25% of which are singletons. Material: PBMCs or a T cell subset sorted from them (not recorded which). These receptors were taken from an adult woman who had mild COVID-19 (a few samples of this study predate the infection). Cell type and time point are not known. Each CDR3 is given with its conserved first and last residue. D genes are given only for firm matches. For some rows the clone size is stated as once, few or many, or as a class when expanded; others skip it.

d_call j_call v_call clone_size cdr3_nt cdr3_aa
- TRBJ2-1 TRBV24-1 - TGTGCCACCAGTGATTCCACCTGGGGGCAGTTCTTC CATSDSTWGQFF
- TRBJ2-1 TRBV6-2/TRBV6-3 few TGTGCCATGTCGATGGGACATTACAATGAGCAGTTCTTC CAMSMGHYNEQFF
TRBD1 TRBJ1-2 TRBV9 - TGTGCCAGCAGCGCTCCCGGGACAGGGCATGGCTACACCTTC CASSAPGTGHGYTF
TRBD2 TRBJ2-7 TRBV4-3 - TGCGCCAGCAGCCAGCTGCTAGCGGGCCATGGGGCCTACGAGCAGTACTTC CASSQLLAGHGAYEQYF
- TRBJ2-7 TRBV20-1 - TGCAGTGCTAGAGATGGCGGGGTCTTCTACGAGCAGTACTTC CSARDGGVFYEQYF
- TRBJ1-1 TRBV6-5 few TGTGCCAGCAGTTTTGGGACGGCGATGAACACTGAAGCTTTCTTT CASSFGTAMNTEAFF
- TRBJ2-7 TRBV21-1 - TGTGCCAGCACTACTGCCGGGGGTCCCTACGAGCAGTACTTC CASTTAGGPYEQYF
TRBD2 TRBJ2-3 TRBV9 - TGTGCCAGCAGCGTAGGGAGCGGGAGTAGCGCAGATACGCAGTATTTT CASSVGSGSSADTQYF
TRBD2 TRBJ2-3 TRBV7-2 - TGTGCCAGCAGTTACAGCGGGAGTAGCACAGATACGCAGTATTTT CASSYSGSSTDTQYF
TRBD1 TRBJ2-7 TRBV6-5 few TGTGCCAGCAGCCTAGCCTTGGACAGGGGTGGAGAGCAGTACTTC CASSLALDRGGEQYF
- TRBJ2-7 TRBV12-3/TRBV12-4 few TGTGCCAGCAGTTCGGTCGGAGAGCAGTACTTC CASSSVGEQYF
TRBD2 TRBJ2-7 TRBV6-5 few TGTGCCAGCAGTTACTCCGCGGGAGTCGATCGGGAGCAGTACTTC CASSYSAGVDREQYF
TRBD1 TRBJ2-2 TRBV9 - TGTGCCAGCAGCGAGGGGGACAGGGTTAACACCGGGGAGCTGTTTTTT CASSEGDRVNTGELFF
- TRBJ2-2 TRBV7-8 - TGTGCCAGCAGCTTAGTCCGTCTCGGCACCGGGGAGCTGTTTTTT CASSLVRLGTGELFF
- TRBJ1-2 TRBV20-1 few TGCAGTGCTGAATGGGGCAACTATGGCTACACCTTC CSAEWGNYGYTF
TRBD1 TRBJ1-5 TRBV5-5 few TGTGCCAGCAGCGTGGACAGGATAAATCAGCCCCAGCATTTT CASSVDRINQPQHF
- TRBJ2-5 TRBV29-1 few TGCAGCGTTGCGGAAGGACTCCAGTACCAAGAGACCCAGTACTTC CSVAEGLQYQETQYF
- TRBJ2-7 TRBV20-1 - TGCAGTGCTAGGGGTCTTGCCTACGAGCAGTACTTC CSARGLAYEQYF
TRBD1 TRBJ1-2 TRBV7-9 - TGTGCCAGCAGCCGCGGACAGGGGCCGAGGGGCTACACCTTC CASSRGQGPRGYTF
- TRBJ2-6 TRBV12-3/TRBV12-4 - TGTGCAAGCAGTTTGTGGGAAGCTGGGGCCAACGTCCTGACTTTC CASSLWEAGANVLTF
TRBD1 TRBJ2-7 TRBV5-1 - TGCGCCAGCAGCGAGGACAGGGGGCATAGCTACGAGCAGTACTTC CASSEDRGHSYEQYF
- TRBJ1-1 TRBV11-2 - TGTGCCAGCAGATTAGTGGTAGGGGCTGCTGAAGCTTTCTTT CASRLVVGAAEAFF
- TRBJ1-1 TRBV2 many TGTGCCAGCAGGGGGCCCACTGAAGCTTTCTTT CASRGPTEAFF
TRBD1 TRBJ1-1 TRBV4-3 - TGCGCCAGCAGCCAAGCTCGAGGACAGGGGACTGAAGCTTTCTTT CASSQARGQGTEAFF
- TRBJ2-7 TRBV29-1 - TGCAGCGCCCTGACATCCTACGAGCAGTACTTC CSALTSYEQYF
- TRBJ2-1 TRBV6-4 - TGTGCCAGCAGTGACTTGGGGGGCGCTGGCTACAATGAGCAGTTCTTC CASSDLGGAGYNEQFF
TRBD1 TRBJ2-1 TRBV4-1 few TGCGCCAGCAGCCAAGATCGGACAGGGGGCACTGAGCAGTTCTTC CASSQDRTGGTEQFF
- TRBJ2-3 TRBV11-3 - TGTGCCAGCAGCCCATACCCCGGGGGCCCCACAGATACGCAGTATTTT CASSPYPGGPTDTQYF
- TRBJ2-3 TRBV9 - TGTGCCAGCAGCGAGGGCGAGAACACAGATACGCAGTATTTT CASSEGENTDTQYF
- TRBJ2-7 TRBV12-3/TRBV12-4 few TGTGCCAGCAGCCCCTTCGGGGGTCACTACGAGCAGTACTTC CASSPFGGHYEQYF
- TRBJ2-7 TRBV7-9 few TGTGCCAGCAGTTCAGGGGTCGAGCAGTACTTC CASSSGVEQYF
- TRBJ1-2 TRBV7-9 few TGTGCCAGCAGCCTAACCGGACAGAACTATGGCTACACCTTC CASSLTGQNYGYTF
- TRBJ2-7 TRBV20-1 few TGCAGTGCTAGAAGAAAAGGGTTCAACGAGCAGTACTTC CSARRKGFNEQYF
- TRBJ1-3 TRBV4-1 few TGCGCCAGCAGCCAAGGAGGGGCCATTACCTCTGGAAACACCATATATTTT CASSQGGAITSGNTIYF
TRBD1 TRBJ2-7 TRBV5-1 few TGCGCCAGCAGGGGGACAGGGGACGAGCAGTACTTC CASRGTGDEQYF
- TRBJ2-3 TRBV5-1 - TGCGCCAGCAGCTTGCTAGGACAGTCATCTAGCACAGATACGCAGTATTTT CASSLLGQSSSTDTQYF
TRBD2 TRBJ2-1 TRBV27 few TGTGCCAGCAGCTTTAGCGGGGGAATTAATGAGCAGTTCTTC CASSFSGGINEQFF
TRBD1 TRBJ2-7 TRBV7-9 - TGTGCCAGCAGCTCCGGGACAGGTACTAAATACTTC CASSSGTGTKYF
TRBD1 TRBJ1-2 TRBV5-6 - TGTGCCAGCAGCGGGGGACAGGGTCCTTATGGCTACACCTTC CASSGGQGPYGYTF